This T cell receptor (beta chain) was identified during a study of shared clonotypes between healthy human individuals. All donors qualified as healthy HIV-negative adults and had experienced no recent acute infections or vaccinations. Libraries were prepared by immunoSEQ multiplex PCR; TCRdb keeps only in-frame clonotypes and omits some of them. The sample lists 2 million to 2.5 million clones, roughly 94% occurring once. On this clone: Its antigen is as yet unknown.

Notes on the study in general: Rarefaction curves obtained for sorted subsets showed sequencing incomplete despite large depth.

The germline V and J ends were trimmed by 5 bases and 1 base, with 14 bases remaining between them. This CDR3 has 15 residues. Germline V gene sequence: CDR1 SGHVS, CDR2 FNYEAQ. The V call is TRBV7-6, the J call TRBJ1-1; TRBD1 is a possible D gene (5 bases). The sequenced sample consisted of naive CD4+ T cells sorted from blood. The subset is: CD45RA+ positively selected. The receptor was isolated from a young man in good health. CDR3 in DNA: TGTGCCAGCAGCCTCGGGGGGGTACCGAACACTGAAGCTTTCTTT. Translating gives CASSLGGVPNTEAFF.